The rows below give T cell receptor beta chains drawn from one sample of a study of blood T cells in healthy people across ages. TCRdb re-called the 5' RACE reads with MiXCR, one entry per CDR3 protein. The data hold around 1,000,000 distinct CDR3 sequences, with under 30% observed a single time. This sample was shared with a second study, whose subject was T cells of mothers and their children.

Sequenced sample: blood. Receptor source: a girl aged 2 to 9 in good health. CDR3s include the opening cysteine and the closing phenylalanine or tryptophan. D genes are given only for firm matches. Clone sizes are given selectively: once, few, many, or a class where the clone is expanded.

>TRBV20-1|-|14|TRBJ1-5|few
TGCAGTGCTAGAAGGGGGGACCGCAATCAGCCCCAGCATTTT
CSARRGDRNQPQHF
>TRBV10-2|-|14|TRBJ2-4|few
TGCGCCAGTGGATGGAACAGGGAGGGAAACATTCAGTACTTC
CASGWNREGNIQYF
>TRBV6-2/TRBV6-3|-|12|TRBJ2-1|many
TGTGCCAGCAGTTACTCAGTGAATGAGCAGTTCTTC
CASSYSVNEQFF
>TRBV5-1|TRBD1|14|TRBJ1-4|few
TGCGCCAGCAGCTACGGGACAGGGGACGAAAAACTGTTTTTT
CASSYGTGDEKLFF
>TRBV10-3|TRBD2|16|TRBJ2-5|-
TGTGCCATCAGTGATCTACTAGCGGGAGGCCAGGAGACCCAGTACTTC
CAISDLLAGGQETQYF
>TRBV28|-|14|TRBJ1-1|-
TGTGCCAGCACCTCCATGCGGGGCGAGACTGAAGCTTTCTTT
CASTSMRGETEAFF
>TRBV7-2|-|14|TRBJ2-7|-
TGTGCCAGCAGCTTACAGGGAAATTCCCACGAGCAGTACTTC
CASSLQGNSHEQYF
>TRBV2|TRBD1|16|TRBJ1-5|few
TGTGCTAGCAGTGGCCCCGGGACAGGGGTAGATCAGCCCCAGCATTTT
CASSGPGTGVDQPQHF
>TRBV19|TRBD1|15|TRBJ1-2|few
TGTGCCAGTAGTGATACAGGGGAGTCGCGTGATGGCTACACCTTC
CASSDTGESRDGYTF
>TRBV9|TRBD2|16|TRBJ2-1|few
TGTGCCAGCAGCGTAAGGACTAGCGGGATTCTCAATGAGCAGTTCTTC
CASSVRTSGILNEQFF
>TRBV12-3/TRBV12-4|TRBD2|12|TRBJ2-3|few
TGTGCCAGCAGTCCGCTAGCGGGGGGGATCCTTTTT
CASSPLAGGILF
>TRBV12-3/TRBV12-4|-|14|TRBJ2-5|-
TGTGCCAGCATAGGAAGAGCGTACCAAGAGACCCAGTACTTC
CASIGRAYQETQYF
>TRBV27|-|14|TRBJ2-5|-
TGTGCCAGCAGTTCAGGCAGGGGGGAGGAGACCCAGTACTTC
CASSSGRGEETQYF
>TRBV9|-|14|TRBJ2-1|few
TGTGCCAGCAGCCCATACGGGGCCAAAAATGAGCAGTTCTTC
CASSPYGAKNEQFF
>TRBV4-2|-|15|TRBJ2-7|-
TGTGCCAGCAGCCAAGGTAGAGGAGCCCTCGGAGAGCAGTACTTC
CASSQGRGALGEQYF
>TRBV6-6|-|15|TRBJ2-7|few
TGTGCCAGCAGCGCGCGGGGGCCGTCCGCCTACGAGCAGTACTTC
CASSARGPSAYEQYF
>TRBV12-3/TRBV12-4|-|14|TRBJ2-1|-
TGTGCCAGCAGTTCATCGGGGACTCTCTGGGAGCAGTTCTTC
CASSSSGTLWEQFF
>TRBV2|-|17|TRBJ2-4|-
TGTGCCAGCAGTGAGATTTGGGGGGCTAGGGCCAAAAACATTCAGTACTTC
CASSEIWGARAKNIQYF
>TRBV29-1|-|10|TRBJ2-1|-
TGCAGCGCACAGGGTGGTGAGCAGTTCTTC
CSAQGGEQFF
>TRBV6-5|TRBD2|15|TRBJ2-3|-
TGTGCCAGCAGTTATCTAGCGGCAACCACAGATACGCAGTATTTT
CASSYLAATTDTQYF
>TRBV6-6|-|13|TRBJ2-5|few
TGTGCCAGCAGTTACAGGAACCAAGAGACCCAGTACTTC
CASSYRNQETQYF
>TRBV20-1|TRBD2|14|TRBJ2-7|few
TGCAGTGCTAGCGGCGGGAGTGGACCCTACGAGCAGTACTTC
CSASGGSGPYEQYF
>TRBV21-1|-|15|TRBJ2-7|-
TGTGCCAGCAGCAACAGACAGGACCACTCCTACGAGCAGTACTTC
CASSNRQDHSYEQYF
>TRBV29-1|TRBD1|14|TRBJ2-7|few
TGCAGCGCCCGACAGGGAATCGGGATGCGCGAGCAGTACTTC
CSARQGIGMREQYF
>TRBV29-1|TRBD1|14|TRBJ1-2|few
TGCAGCGTTGAACGAGGGACAGCGGGATATGGCTACACCTTC
CSVERGTAGYGYTF
>TRBV4-1|-|15|TRBJ2-4|-
TGCGCCAGCAGCCAACCTGAGGGGGAAGGAAACATTCAGTACTTC
CASSQPEGEGNIQYF
>TRBV7-9|-|15|TRBJ2-7|few
TGTGCCAGCAGCTTGTGGAGTAGCGGAGACGACGAGCAGTACTTC
CASSLWSSGDDEQYF
>TRBV12-3/TRBV12-4|TRBD1|14|TRBJ2-7|-
TGTGCCAGCAGCCGCAGGGGGTATTCCTACGAGCAGTACTTC
CASSRRGYSYEQYF
>TRBV6-5|-|15|TRBJ1-5|-
TGTGCCAGCAGCCTTGTTAGAGCCCCCAATCAGCCCCAGCATTTT
CASSLVRAPNQPQHF
>TRBV7-6|-|14|TRBJ2-7|-
TGTGCCAGCAGCTTGACTTCGACAGGCAACGAGCAGTACTTC
CASSLTSTGNEQYF
>TRBV28|-|14|TRBJ2-7|-
TGTGCCAGCAGTTTAGTCAGCTTAACCTACGAGCAGTACTTC
CASSLVSLTYEQYF
>TRBV2|-|16|TRBJ2-7|-
TGTGCCAGCTTCGGGACAACATCGAAGCTAACCTACGAGCAGTACTTC
CASFGTTSKLTYEQYF
>TRBV28|-|14|TRBJ2-1|-
TGTGCCAGCAAACCTAGGGGGAGGAATAATGAGCAGTTCTTC
CASKPRGRNNEQFF
>TRBV4-3|-|13|TRBJ2-7|few
TGCGCCAGCAGCCTCAGGCTGTCCTACGAGCAGTACTTC
CASSLRLSYEQYF
>TRBV10-2|-|13|TRBJ2-7|few
TGCGCCAGCAAAGGGGCTAGCCTCTACGAGCAGTACTTC
CASKGASLYEQYF
>TRBV29-1|-|12|TRBJ1-2|few
TGCAGCTCCCGAATGCGGGTGGGCGGCTACACCTTC
CSSRMRVGGYTF
>TRBV29-1|-|12|TRBJ1-2|-
TGCAGCGTTGATATAGGACAAAGTGGCTACACCTTC
CSVDIGQSGYTF
>TRBV6-5|-|14|TRBJ2-7|-
TGTGCCAGCAGTTACTCGCAGCATTCCTACGAGCAGTACTTC
CASSYSQHSYEQYF
>TRBV5-1|-|14|TRBJ2-7|-
TGCGCCAGCAGCTTGATCGGGAGCCCCTACGAGCAGTACTTC
CASSLIGSPYEQYF
>TRBV29-1|TRBD1|16|TRBJ1-2|-
TGCAGCGTTGAAGATCCGGACAGGCAGGGTGACTATGGCTACACCTTC
CSVEDPDRQGDYGYTF
>TRBV5-1|-|17|TRBJ1-6|few
TGCGCCAGCAGCTTTACAGGGCTAAGCTCCTATAATTCACCCCTCCACTTT
CASSFTGLSSYNSPLHF
>TRBV18|-|12|TRBJ1-1|few
TGTGCCAGCTCACTAGTATACACTGAAGCTTTCTTT
CASSLVYTEAFF
>TRBV11-2|-|14|TRBJ2-7|few
TGTGCCAGCAGCTTTAGCACCGGGGCGGGGGAGCAGTACTTC
CASSFSTGAGEQYF
>TRBV12-3/TRBV12-4|-|13|TRBJ2-4|-
TGTGCCAGCTCCACTCAGGGCGCGGACATTCAGTACTTC
CASSTQGADIQYF
>TRBV6-5|TRBD2|14|TRBJ2-1|-
TGTGCCAGCTCCGGGGGGAGGACCTGCAATGAGCAGTTCTTC
CASSGGRTCNEQFF
>TRBV29-1|-|14|TRBJ2-6|few
TGCAGCGTTGATATGGGGAGTGGGGCCAACGTCCTGACTTTC
CSVDMGSGANVLTF
>TRBV3-1|-|13|TRBJ2-7|-
TGTGCCAGCAGCCAAGGGAGAGCCTACGAGCAGCACTTC
CASSQGRAYEQHF
>TRBV20-1|TRBD2|15|TRBJ2-7|-
TGCAGTGCTAGAGATGGTCCCAGCGGGAGCTACGAGCAGTACTTC
CSARDGPSGSYEQYF
>TRBV6-5|TRBD1|14|TRBJ1-1|few
TGTGCCAGCAGTTTCAGACAGGGCCATATTGGAGCTTTCTTT
CASSFRQGHIGAFF
>TRBV6-6|-|13|TRBJ2-1|few
TGTGCCAGCACGGGGGGCACCTACAATGAGCAGTTCTTC
CASTGGTYNEQFF
>TRBV12-5|TRBD2|15|TRBJ2-3|-
TGTGCTAGTGGTTTTACTAGCGGGGGCGCAGATACGCAGTATTTT
CASGFTSGGADTQYF
>TRBV12-3/TRBV12-4|-|14|TRBJ2-7|-
TGTGCCAGCACCACCTCCGGGTCGGGGGACGAGCAGTACTTC
CASTTSGSGDEQYF
>TRBV7-9|-|16|TRBJ2-4|-
TGTGCCAGCAGCCCCTCAGGGAGTACAGCCAAAAACATTCAGTACTTC
CASSPSGSTAKNIQYF
>TRBV3-1|-|17|TRBJ2-1|-
TGTGCCAGCAGCCAAGACTCACCGAGCGGGCCTTACAATGAGCAGTTCTTC
CASSQDSPSGPYNEQFF